Sequencing of this T cell receptor beta chain was carried out in a study of post-analysis software for immune sequencing data. Findings of the study overall: TRBV5-6, TRBV5-1 and TRBV20-1 were among five TRBV segments more frequent in patients than controls.

The CDR3 has 14 amino acids. Trimming took off 4 bases at V and 0 bases at J, with 12 bases between the two ends. Germline V gene data show CDR1 as SQVTM and CDR2 as ANQGSEA. Carried by the TCR beta cDNA libraries were unique molecular identifiers. TCRdb recomputed calls from the PCR reads with MiXCR, one row per CDR3 protein. The table records 350,000 to 500,000 distinct CDR3 sequences, 39% of them present only once. A remark on this clonotype: As yet, its antigen is unknown.

The V and J genes are TRBV29-1 and TRBJ1-2, with no clear D. The TCR comes from a girl aged 2-10 years with multiple sclerosis. Material for sequencing was blood. The CDR3 sequence is CSVGGLRANYGYTF. DNA for the CDR3: TGCAGCGTTGGCGGACTAAGAGCTAACTATGGCTACACCTTC. Variable domain in full (rest from reference TRBV29-1 and TRBJ1-2): SAVISQKPSRDICQRGTSLTIQCQVDSQVTMMFWYRQQPGQSLTLIATANQGSEATYESGFVIDKFPISRPNLTFSTLTVSNMSPEDSSIYLCSVGGLRANYGYTFGSGTRLTVV.